Described below is a single T cell receptor (beta chain) sequence and its context. Its antigen remains unidentified. The V gene lost 8 bases and the J gene lost 0 bases, with 10 bases spanning the gap. Germline loops: CDR1 MNHNS, CDR2 SASEGT. The CDR3 consists of 13 residues. DNA at around 200 ng, around 30,000 T cell genomes, went into sorted-subset replicate PCRs. TCRdb's table, derived via immunoSEQ multiplex PCR, lists solely in-frame clones and lacks some. The sample shows roughly 700,000 clones, 74% of them seen only once. This sample is drawn from a study of shared clonotypes between healthy human individuals. Points from the study as a whole: Naive subsets typically showed greater estimated richness than memory subsets. Generation probability values for non-shared clonotypes were lower than those for clonotypes shared by all four donors. Naive CD4 clonotypes overlapped across several donors at approximately 5.3%.

The specimen was memory CD4+ T cells sorted from blood. Subset denoted: CD45RA-negative fraction. This TCR came from a woman aged 25 to 39 in good health. The gene calls are TRBV6-1 and TRBJ1-1; D remains unclear. In nucleotides, the CDR3 is TGTGCCAGCTGGTGGGAAATGAACACTGAAGCTTTCTTT. This encodes CASWWEMNTEAFF.